This is a list of T cell receptor beta chains from one sample in a study of control samples from healthy donors and cancer patients. Here immunoSEQ multiplex PCR was the method, and the copy in TCRdb shows in-frame clones only, minus some. The sample lists over 100,000 clones, around 89% occurring once. Material: blood. These receptors originate from a woman in her forties or fifties in good health. CDR3s include the opening cysteine and the closing phenylalanine or tryptophan. A D gene is named only where the DNA matches it firmly. Part of the rows lack a size; the others show once, few, many or a class for expanded clones.

j_call: TRBJ2-3; clone_size: -; v_call: TRBV12-3/TRBV12-4; d_call: -; cdr3_aa: CASSLGFTDTQYF
j_call: TRBJ2-2; clone_size: -; v_call: TRBV5-1; d_call: TRBD1; cdr3_aa: CASSFGQGASTGELFF
j_call: TRBJ1-4; clone_size: -; v_call: TRBV30; d_call: TRBD1; cdr3_aa: CAWDPGGRDEKLFF
j_call: TRBJ1-1; clone_size: -; v_call: TRBV5-6; d_call: -; cdr3_aa: CASSFQNQAFF
j_call: TRBJ2-3; clone_size: -; v_call: TRBV27; d_call: -; cdr3_aa: CASSLFLTDTQYF
j_call: TRBJ2-5; clone_size: -; v_call: TRBV5-8; d_call: TRBD2; cdr3_aa: CASSLDRESGRARETQYF
j_call: TRBJ1-3; clone_size: -; v_call: TRBV5-1; d_call: -; cdr3_aa: CASSLTTGSSGNTIYF
j_call: TRBJ2-3; clone_size: once; v_call: TRBV7-8; d_call: -; cdr3_aa: CASSLRQLRTDTQYF
j_call: TRBJ1-2; clone_size: -; v_call: TRBV18; d_call: -; cdr3_aa: CASSPPTGHLRGYTF
j_call: TRBJ2-7; clone_size: -; v_call: TRBV5-4; d_call: -; cdr3_aa: CASSLDGSIYEQYF
j_call: TRBJ2-5; clone_size: -; v_call: TRBV19; d_call: -; cdr3_aa: CASSPPYQETQYF
j_call: TRBJ2-5; clone_size: -; v_call: TRBV19; d_call: TRBD1; cdr3_aa: CASSIPGQGGTQYF
j_call: TRBJ2-1; clone_size: -; v_call: TRBV19; d_call: -; cdr3_aa: CASSAGQQFF
j_call: TRBJ1-3; clone_size: -; v_call: TRBV18; d_call: -; cdr3_aa: CASSPAVPYSGNTIYF
j_call: TRBJ1-2; clone_size: -; v_call: TRBV7-9; d_call: TRBD1; cdr3_aa: CASSSTLRDRGIDGYTF
j_call: TRBJ1-4; clone_size: -; v_call: TRBV28; d_call: -; cdr3_aa: CASRSVAMKLFF
j_call: TRBJ2-2; clone_size: -; v_call: TRBV30; d_call: TRBD2; cdr3_aa: CAWSVPYSGKSVTGELFF
j_call: TRBJ1-2; clone_size: -; v_call: TRBV29-1; d_call: TRBD1; cdr3_aa: CSVGATGSYGYTF
j_call: TRBJ1-5; clone_size: once; v_call: TRBV23-1; d_call: TRBD1; cdr3_aa: CASSRLDRAGCLSNQPQHF
j_call: TRBJ1-2; clone_size: -; v_call: TRBV20-1; d_call: -; cdr3_aa: CSASYHFGSYGYTF
j_call: TRBJ2-5; clone_size: once; v_call: TRBV7-8; d_call: TRBD2; cdr3_aa: CASPDSGRDLETQYF
j_call: TRBJ1-1; clone_size: -; v_call: TRBV6-2/TRBV6-3; d_call: -; cdr3_aa: CASSYLGYGAFF
j_call: TRBJ1-5; clone_size: -; v_call: TRBV12-5; d_call: TRBD1; cdr3_aa: CASGLVLGQGNNQPQHF
j_call: TRBJ1-1; clone_size: -; v_call: TRBV7-3; d_call: -; cdr3_aa: CASSMDRDTEAFF